The entry below describes one TCR beta chain. Antigen unknown. Peripheral blood from each donor was collected in a volume of 9.5 to 10 milliliters. A second 7 to 11 cycle PCR used barcoded and J-beta primers. A tag from a template-switch adaptor with 12 random nucleotides marked each cDNA molecule. Researchers report that each sample yielded at least 2.5 million CDR3-containing paired-end reads. Each CDR3 protein gets one entry after TCRdb re-called the 5' RACE reads with MiXCR. Of hundreds of thousands of distinct CDR3 sequences in the sample, around 48% are singletons; the top ten hold around 15%. The sample is drawn from a study of blood T cells in healthy people across ages. Overall study results and limits: More naive CD4+ cells and higher diversity were found in long-lived than in aged donors.

Germline V gene data show CDR1 as SGHRS and CDR2 as YFSETQ. Between the trimmed V and J ends, which lost 1 base and 6 bases, there was a span of 11 bases. This CDR3 region has 14 residues. Sample: blood. The origin of this receptor is a young man in good health. J is TRBJ2-1 and V is TRBV5-1; no reliable D call. The CDR3 loop is CASSLSGVTNEQFF. Here the CDR3 DNA reads TGCGCCAGCAGCTTGAGTGGGGTAACCAATGAGCAGTTCTTC.